A single sample gave rise to the 30 T cell receptor beta chains below, sequenced in a study of memory CD4+ T cells and cytomegalovirus serostatus. Single viable CD3+CD4+CD8-CD45RO+ cells were sorted as the memory CD4+ T cells. Clones were read by immunoSEQ multiplex PCR, and TCRdb kept only the in-frame ones, dropping some. The data hold tens of thousands of clones, with over 75% observed a single time. The specimen sequenced was memory CD4+ T cells from blood. These receptors were obtained from an adult in good health and CMV-seronegative.

The chain employs TRBV5-8 and TRBJ1-1; maybe TRBD1 (6 bases). Germline assignment: CDR1 SGHTS and CDR2 YDEGEE. Trimming removed 1 base from V and 1 base from J, with 11 bases in between. CDR3 length equals 15 residues. Written as DNA, the CDR3 is TGTGCCAGCAGCTTGCAGGGGACGGCGAACACTGAAGCTTTCTTT. This encodes CASSLQGTANTEAFF.

The gene calls are TRBV14 and TRBJ1-1; 7 nucleotides line up with TRBD1. The V gene end was trimmed by 5 bases and the J gene end by 10 bases; junction bases not matched to a gene: 13. Per the germline V gene, CDR1 is SGHDN and CDR2 is FVKESK. The CDR3 is made up of 14 amino acids. The CDR3 spells CASSKGDSLKIAFF. For the CDR3, the DNA is TGTGCCAGCAGCAAAGGGGACAGCCTAAAGATAGCTTTCTTT.

The chain links TRBV4-3 to TRBJ2-3; TRBD2 agrees at 8 bases. This CDR3 region has 16 residues. V gave up 1 base and J gave up 2 bases; unmatched junction bases: 5. Germline V gene sequence: CDR1 LGHNA, CDR2 YSLEER. As DNA, the CDR3 is TGCGCCAGCAGCCAAGGGACTAGCCTTACCACAGATACGCAGTATTTT. Its translation: CASSQGTSLTTDTQYF.

This chain joins TRBV11-3 and TRBJ2-1; 9 bases are shared with TRBD1. The CDR3 sequence is 15 residues long. Germline CDR1 and CDR2: SGHNT and YENEEA. V was pared by 1 base and J by 5 bases, with 3 bases of the junction left unmatched. CDR3 nucleotides: TGTGCCAGCAGCTTAGGAGGGACAGGGAACAATGAGCAGTTCTTC. Protein product: CASSLGGTGNNEQFF.

This chain uses TRBV7-2 with TRBJ2-3; D gene ambiguous. Trimming left V 6 bases short and J 1 base short, with 14 bases between. The CDR3 runs 15 residues. Looked up from germline, CDR1 is SGHTA and CDR2 is FQGNSA. In DNA, the CDR3 is TGTGCCAGCAGACGAGAACCGACCCGCACAGATACGCAGTATTTT. Its protein product is CASRREPTRTDTQYF.

Only one count was recorded for this clone. This chain uses TRBV7-8 with TRBJ2-3, with 10 bases aligning to TRBD1. V was clipped by 2 bases and J by 4 bases; unmatched bases: 6. Germline V gives CDR1 SGHVS, CDR2 FQNEAQ. This CDR3 has 16 residues. CDR3 DNA: TGTGCCAGCAGCTTAAGGACAGGGGGGTTCGCAGATACGCAGTATTTT. It yields the protein CASSLRTGGFADTQYF. Together with reference TRBV7-8 and TRBJ2-3, the CDR3 gives the full variable domain: GAGVSQSPRYKVAKRGQDVALRCDPISGHVSLFWYQQALGQGPEFLTYFQNEAQLDKSGLPSDRFFAERPEGSVSTLKIQRTQQEDSAVYLCASSLRTGGFADTQYFGPGTRLTVL.

CDR3 sequence: CASRSQGDGNYGYTF. The DNA of the CDR3 is TGTGCCAGCAGGAGCCAGGGGGATGGTAACTATGGCTACACCTTC. This chain joins TRBV27 and TRBJ1-2, with TRBD1 identical over 7 bases. The length of the CDR3 is 15 residues. CDR1 and CDR2 (germline): MNHEY, SMNVEV (reference sequence). V shed 6 bases and J 1 base; nucleotides not matched to a gene: 8.

This chain joins TRBV7-2 and TRBJ2-7; TRBD1 might be the D (6 bases). The CDR3 totals 13 residues. The germline V gene encodes CDR1 SGHTA and CDR2 FQGNSA. V gave up 6 bases and J gave up 2 bases, with 11 bases separating them. The chain's CDR3 is CASRLGAAYEQYF. The CDR3 DNA reads as TGTGCCAGCAGACTGGGGGCGGCCTACGAGCAGTACTTC.

The DNA for the CDR3 is TGTGCAAGTAGGGATGACCGCCTACAGGGGTTGGGGGACTACGAGCAGTACTTC. It yields the protein CASRDDRLQGLGDYEQYF. The rearrangement uses TRBV12-2 and TRBJ2-7; whether TRBD1, the table's D call, matches the DNA was not checked. TRBV12-2 is a pseudogene locus. The CDR3 loop spans 18 amino acids.

V usage is TRBV5-6 and J usage is TRBJ2-7; TRBD1 matches at 9 bases. The CDR3 runs 16 residues. In germline, CDR1 is SGHDT, CDR2 YYEEEE. Unmatched junction bases numbered 14, after V lost 4 bases and J lost 6 bases. The CDR3 nucleotides read TGTGCCAGCAGCCTTACTGGACAGGGGAAGGTGTCCGAGCAGTACTTC. Protein sequence: CASSLTGQGKVSEQYF.

This rearrangement joins TRBV2 to TRBJ2-1; D unresolved. There are 14 residues in the CDR3. The germline V and J ends were trimmed by 5 bases and 8 bases, with 16 bases remaining between them. Germline V lookup: CDR1 SNHLY, CDR2 FYNNEI. The CDR3 protein is CASSYQQEFDEQFF. Written as DNA, the CDR3 is TGTGCCAGCAGTTACCAACAAGAATTCGATGAGCAGTTCTTC.

The CDR3 here is CASSPPTGRETQYF. The CDR3, as DNA: TGTGCCAGCTCACCACCAACGGGGCGAGAGACCCAGTACTTC. The chain links TRBV18 to TRBJ2-5; either TRBD1 or TRBD2 may supply D (5 bases each). Per the germline V gene, CDR1 is KGHSH and CDR2 is LQKENI. The CDR3 runs to 14 residues. V lost 0 bases to trimming and J lost 4 bases, with 9 bases between them.

V usage is TRBV7-8 and J usage is TRBJ1-2; D unresolved. Trimming cost V 0 bases and J 3 bases, with 5 bases left between them. This CDR3 contains 13 residues. The germline gives CDR1 SGHVS, CDR2 FQNEAQ. CDR3 amino acids: CASSLASDYGYTF. The CDR3 region has the DNA TGTGCCAGCAGCTTAGCCTCGGACTATGGCTACACCTTC.

The chain is built from TRBV7-9 and TRBJ2-3; D call uncertain. Germline V CDR1 and CDR2: SEHNR, FQNEAQ (reference sequence). The CDR3 runs 12 residues. V lost 5 bases and J lost 4, with 7 bases in between. The CDR3 here is CASSELSDTQYF. The CDR3 nucleotides read TGTGCCAGCAGCGAGTTGTCAGATACGCAGTATTTT. The whole variable domain, filled in from reference TRBV7-9 and TRBJ2-3, reads DTGVSQNPRHKITKRGQNVTFRCDPISEHNRLYWYRQTLGQGPEFLTYFQNEAQLEKSRLLSDRFSAERPKGSFSTLEIQRTEQGDSAMYLCASSELSDTQYFGPGTRLTVL.

Here the CDR3 reads CASSSGTHNSPLHF. The CDR3 DNA is TGTGCCAGCAGTTCCGGGACTCACAATTCACCCCTCCACTTT. J is TRBJ1-6 and V is TRBV2; D might be TRBD1 (5 bases). V dropped 5 bases and J dropped 7 bases, with 12 bases sitting between them. Germline V CDR1 and CDR2: SNHLY, FYNNEI. The CDR3 contains 14 residues.

The V and J genes are TRBV15 and TRBJ1-2; possible D gene TRBD1, 6 bases. Trimming pared 4 bases from V and 7 bases from J, leaving 16 bases between. In germline, CDR1 is LNHNV, CDR2 YYDKDF (reference sequence). CDR3 length: 14 amino acids. The CDR3 DNA follows: TGTGCCACCAGCATCCCACGAGGGGGTGGTGGCTACACCTTC. Its translation is CATSIPRGGGGYTF.

Sample share makes this clone medium-sized. The gene calls are TRBV7-9 and TRBJ2-3, with TRBD1 identical over 7 bases. CDR3 length: 12 residues. V gave up 5 bases and J gave up 14 bases; unmatched junction bases: 10. Germline CDR1 and CDR2: SEHNR and FQNEAQ (reference sequence). CDR3 in DNA: TGTGCCAGCAGCCCAGGACGACAGGGTTCGTATTTT. It specifies CASSPGRQGSYF.

This clone was counted a single time. The chain is built from TRBV6-5 and TRBJ1-5; D call uncertain. The V gene's germline CDR1 is MNHEY and CDR2 SVGAGI. The CDR3 runs 15 residues. Trimming stripped 6 bases from V and 0 bases from J, with 12 bases between. CDR3: CASRSLDGSNQPQHF. The CDR3 DNA reads TGTGCCAGCAGGTCCCTCGACGGTAGCAATCAGCCCCAGCATTTT.

This clone was recorded only once. The chain has TRBV7-2 and TRBJ2-7, with 7 bases that match TRBD1. The V and J ends lost 7 bases and 7 bases, in that order; junction bases with no gene match: 16. The CDR3 runs to 15 residues. Germline CDR1 reads SGHTA; CDR2 reads FQGNSA. The CDR3 DNA reads as TGTGCCAGCAACTCGGGACAGTTAGGCTCATGGGAGCAGTACTTC. Translated: CASNSGQLGSWEQYF.

This clone was recorded a few times. This chain joins TRBV5-5 and TRBJ2-1; 14 nucleotides match TRBD2. The CDR3 has 15 amino acids. Germline CDR1 reads SGHKS; CDR2 reads YYEKEE (reference sequence). V shed 5 bases and J 9 bases; nucleotides not matched to a gene: 7. CDR3 DNA sequence: TGTGCCAGCAGTCCCGGGACTAGCGGGGGTAGTGAGCAGTTCTTC. Its translation: CASSPGTSGGSEQFF. The full variable domain, with the rest looked up from reference TRBV5-5 and TRBJ2-1, is DAGVTQSPTHLIKTRGQQVTLRCSPISGHKSVSWYQQVLGQGPQFIFQYYEKEERGRGNFPDRFSARQFPNYSSELNVNALLLGDSALYLCASSPGTSGGSEQFFGPGTRLTVL.

This chain joins TRBV2 and TRBJ1-2; D is undetermined. Trimming left V 6 bases short and J 2 bases short, with 13 bases between. Germline CDR1 is SNHLY and CDR2 is FYNNEI. The CDR3 extends over 14 amino acids. CDR3 nucleotide sequence: TGTGCCAGCAGGAGCCGGGGAGGCAACTATGGCTACACCTTC. This encodes CASRSRGGNYGYTF.

V and J are TRBV9 and TRBJ1-4; 7 positions match TRBD1. This CDR3 region has 15 residues. The J segment lost 0 bases and the V segment lost 3 bases, leaving 2 bases of the junction unmatched. The V gene's germline CDR1 is SGDLS and CDR2 YYNGEE. CDR3 bases: TGTGCCAGCAGCGGCAGGGGGGCAACTAATGAAAAACTGTTTTTT. It is translated as CASSGRGATNEKLFF.

This sequence joins TRBV6-1 and TRBJ1-2; D not certain. Germline lookup yields CDR1 MNHNS and CDR2 SASEGT. Trimming removed 2 bases at V and 3 bases at J, with 7 bases between. This CDR3 comprises 13 residues. DNA of the CDR3: TGTGCCAGCAGTGAAACCGCATACTATGGCTACACCTTC. Protein: CASSETAYYGYTF.

The V and J genes are TRBV6-1 and TRBJ1-1; 7 positions agree with TRBD1. This CDR3 has 15 amino acids. The V gene end was trimmed by 2 bases and the J gene end by 1 base; junction bases not matched to a gene: 4. Germline-derived CDR1 and CDR2 are MNHNS and SASEGT. The DNA of the CDR3 is TGTGCCAGCAGTGAATATGGGACAGAGAACACTGAAGCTTTCTTT. Residues: CASSEYGTENTEAFF.

The gene calls are TRBV12-5 and TRBJ1-2, with TRBD1 as a possible D gene (6 bases). The CDR3 totals 13 residues. CDR1 and CDR2 from the germline V gene are LGHNT and FRNRAP. The ends were cut back, 1 base at V and 3 bases at J, with 6 bases in the middle. CDR3 loop: CASGLAGDYGYTF. CDR3 bases: TGTGCTAGTGGTTTGGCAGGGGACTATGGCTACACCTTC.

The chain joins TRBV5-1 to TRBJ1-4; D possibly corresponds to TRBD1 (5 bases). V lost 2 bases, J lost 7 bases, and 12 bases lay in between. The CDR3 covers 14 residues. Looked up from germline, CDR1 is SGHRS and CDR2 is YFSETQ. The CDR3 region has the DNA TGCGCCAGCAGCTTAATAGGGGCAGGTGAAAAACTGTTTTTT. Protein: CASSLIGAGEKLFF.

The J gene is TRBJ2-1, the V gene TRBV19, with 7 bases identical to TRBD1. Germline lookup yields CDR1 LNHDA and CDR2 SQIVND (reference sequence). The CDR3 loop spans 14 amino acids. V lost 6 bases to trimming and J lost 5 bases; unmatched junction nucleotides: 7. DNA for the CDR3: TGTGCCAGTAGGAAGACCGGGACAGACAATGAGCAGTTCTTC. This gives the protein CASRKTGTDNEQFF.

This rearrangement joins TRBV5-1 to TRBJ1-1; 8 nucleotides line up with TRBD1. Germline values: CDR1 SGHRS, CDR2 YFSETQ. There are 12 residues in the CDR3. With V trimmed by 7 bases and J by 5 bases, 4 bases remained unmatched. CDR3 loop: CASGGQDTEAFF. For the CDR3, the DNA is TGCGCCAGCGGGGGACAGGATACTGAAGCTTTCTTT.

Details on this clone: At the DNA level, this CDR3 is encoded by other sequences in the same sample as well. CDR3 sequence (DNA): TGTGCCATCAGTGATCGAAGGCGGGACAGGGGGTACGAGCAGTACTTC. Its protein product is CAISDRRRDRGYEQYF. V and J are TRBV10-3 and TRBJ2-7; 11 nucleotides align to TRBD1. Germline CDR1 reads ENHRY; CDR2 reads SYGVKD. The CDR3 loop spans 16 amino acids. The ends lost 3 bases at V and 4 bases at J; junction bases unmatched: 8.

The V gene is TRBV7-2, the J gene TRBJ2-7, with D possibly being TRBD1 (5 bases). The length of the CDR3 is 15 residues. Germline V gene data show CDR1 as SGHTA and CDR2 as FQGNSA. V shed 1 base and J shed 2 bases, with 12 bases lying between them. DNA of the CDR3: TGTGCCAGCAGCTTAGGTGGACACCAAACCTACGAGCAGTACTTC. This encodes CASSLGGHQTYEQYF.